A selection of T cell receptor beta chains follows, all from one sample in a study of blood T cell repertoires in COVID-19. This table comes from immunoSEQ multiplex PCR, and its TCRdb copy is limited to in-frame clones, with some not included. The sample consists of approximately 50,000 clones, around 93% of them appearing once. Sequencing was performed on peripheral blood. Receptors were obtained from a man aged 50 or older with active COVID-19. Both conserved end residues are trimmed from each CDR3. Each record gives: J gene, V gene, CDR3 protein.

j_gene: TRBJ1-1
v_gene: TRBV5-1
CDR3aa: ASSPSLGGTSEAF

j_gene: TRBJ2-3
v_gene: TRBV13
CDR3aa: ASSFIAGFTTDTQY

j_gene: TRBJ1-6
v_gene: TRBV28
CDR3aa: ASSGTGEHNSPLH

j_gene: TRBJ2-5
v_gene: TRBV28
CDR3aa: ASSFAGTGGQETQY

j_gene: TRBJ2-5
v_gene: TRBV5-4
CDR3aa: ASSLASGSLETQY

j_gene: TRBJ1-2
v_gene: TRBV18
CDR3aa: ASSPGAAINYGYT

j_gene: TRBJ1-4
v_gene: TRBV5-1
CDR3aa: ASSLQGADPNEKLF

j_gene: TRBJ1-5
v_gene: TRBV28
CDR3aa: ASSLGTGGFQPQH

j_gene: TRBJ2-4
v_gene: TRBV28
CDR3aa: ASSLSAARKNIQY

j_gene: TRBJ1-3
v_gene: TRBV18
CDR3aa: ASSPATGSDTIY

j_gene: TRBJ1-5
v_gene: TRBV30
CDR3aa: AWSAGSVNQPQH